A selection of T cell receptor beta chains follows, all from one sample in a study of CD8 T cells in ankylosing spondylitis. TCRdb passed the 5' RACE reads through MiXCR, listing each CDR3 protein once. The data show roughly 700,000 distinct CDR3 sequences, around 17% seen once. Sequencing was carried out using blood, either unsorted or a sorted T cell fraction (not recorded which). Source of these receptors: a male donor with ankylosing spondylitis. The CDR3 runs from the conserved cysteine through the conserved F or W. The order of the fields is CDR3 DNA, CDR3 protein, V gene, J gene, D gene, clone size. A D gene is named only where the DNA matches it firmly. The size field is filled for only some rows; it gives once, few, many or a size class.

TGTGCCTACGGCCGCTCCTACAATGAGCAGTTCTTC	CAYGRSYNEQFF	TRBV28	TRBJ2-1	-	once
TGCAGTGCTAAGAAGAGCGGGGGGCTTTACAATGAGCAGTTCTTC	CSAKKSGGLYNEQFF	TRBV20-1	TRBJ2-1	TRBD2	few
TGTGCCAGCAGCTTAGCGGCATCGGCTAATGAAAAACTGTTTTTT	CASSLAASANEKLFF	TRBV7-9	TRBJ1-4	-	-
TGTGCCAGCAGCCGGGACAGTAACGAAGCTTTCTTT	CASSRDSNEAFF	TRBV16	TRBJ1-1	TRBD1	few
TGTGCCAGCAGCTGGGACCACGCGGCCCAGTACTTC	CASSWDHAAQYF	TRBV5-4	TRBJ2-5	-	-
TGTGCCATCAGGTCGACCCTGGCGGATGAGCAGTTCTTC	CAIRSTLADEQFF	TRBV10-3	TRBJ2-1	-	few
TGTGCCAGCAGCTTATGGCCCCGGGGGAAGAACACTGAAGCTTTCTTT	CASSLWPRGKNTEAFF	TRBV11-2	TRBJ1-1	-	-
TGTGCCAGCAGAGAGTTTGGCGGGATCTTTGAAGCTTTCTTT	CASREFGGIFEAFF	TRBV6-1	TRBJ1-1	-	-
TGTGCCAGCAGGATAACAGGGATTACTGAAGCTTTCTTT	CASRITGITEAFF	TRBV28	TRBJ1-1	-	-
TGTGCCAGTAGTCCGGGACTTGGGGAGTATACGCAGTATTTT	CASSPGLGEYTQYF	TRBV19	TRBJ2-3	-	few
TGTGCCAGCAAAGCCCCAAGGGGGAACACCGGGGAGCTGTTTTTT	CASKAPRGNTGELFF	TRBV6-1	TRBJ2-2	-	-
TGTGCCAGCAAATCAGGGGGTGGTGAAGCTTTCTTT	CASKSGGGEAFF	TRBV6-6	TRBJ1-1	TRBD1	-
TGTGCCAGCAGTGGGGAGGGCGATCAGCCCCAGCATTTT	CASSGEGDQPQHF	TRBV2	TRBJ1-5	-	-
TGCGCCAGCAGCCAGACACTCGAACAAGAGACCCAGTACTTC	CASSQTLEQETQYF	TRBV4-3	TRBJ2-5	-	once
TGTGCCACCAGTGATCGATCCCGAAGCACAGATACGCAGTATTTT	CATSDRSRSTDTQYF	TRBV24-1	TRBJ2-3	-	few
TGTGCCAGCTCCCCCACCCCGCCAGATACGCAGTATTTT	CASSPTPPDTQYF	TRBV18	TRBJ2-3	-	-
TGTGCCACCTCGGGACACGGTACGTACGAGCAGTACTTC	CATSGHGTYEQYF	TRBV15	TRBJ2-7	-	-